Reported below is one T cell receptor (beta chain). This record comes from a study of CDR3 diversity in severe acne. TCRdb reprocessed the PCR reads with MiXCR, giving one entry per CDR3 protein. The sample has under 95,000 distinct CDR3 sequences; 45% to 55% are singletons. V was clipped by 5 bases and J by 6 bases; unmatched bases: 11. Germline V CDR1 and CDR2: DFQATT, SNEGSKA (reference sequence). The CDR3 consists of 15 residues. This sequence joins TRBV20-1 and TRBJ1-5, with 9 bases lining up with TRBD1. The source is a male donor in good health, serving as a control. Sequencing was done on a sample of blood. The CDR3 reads CSAHRVGQGAQPQHF. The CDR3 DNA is TGCAGTGCTCATCGCGTGGGACAGGGCGCTCAGCCCCAGCATTTT.